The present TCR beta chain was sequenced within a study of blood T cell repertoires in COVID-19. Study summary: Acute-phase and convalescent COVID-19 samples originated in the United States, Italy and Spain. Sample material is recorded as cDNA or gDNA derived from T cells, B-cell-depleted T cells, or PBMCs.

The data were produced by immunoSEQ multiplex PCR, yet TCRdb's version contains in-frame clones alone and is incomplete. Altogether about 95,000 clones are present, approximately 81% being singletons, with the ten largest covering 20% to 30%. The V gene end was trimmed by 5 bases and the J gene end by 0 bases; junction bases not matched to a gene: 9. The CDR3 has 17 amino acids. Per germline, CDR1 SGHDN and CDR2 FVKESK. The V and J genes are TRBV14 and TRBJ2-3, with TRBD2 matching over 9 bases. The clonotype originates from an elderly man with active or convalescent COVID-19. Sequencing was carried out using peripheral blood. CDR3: CASSVLAGALSTDTQYF. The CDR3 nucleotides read TGTGCCAGCAGCGTATTAGCGGGGGCCCTTAGCACAGATACGCAGTATTTT.